This T cell receptor (beta chain) derives from a study of cytomegalovirus exposure and HLA in healthy donors. As to this clone: Its specificity is unknown.

The PCR contained 60 Vbeta and 13 Jbeta primers. Clones were read by immunoSEQ multiplex PCR, and TCRdb kept only the in-frame ones, dropping some. This repertoire comprises 200,000 to 250,000 clones; its ten largest clones make up more than 0.75%. This CDR3 region has 15 residues. Germline V gene data show CDR1 as KGHSH and CDR2 as LQKENI. Trimming removed 3 bases from V and 2 bases from J; junction bases left unmatched: 7. The study, taken as a whole, reports: Later analysis identified 16,951 TCR beta sequences associated with HLA alleles, using a false discovery rate threshold of 0.05.

The chain joins TRBV18 to TRBJ2-7, with 7 bases aligning to TRBD1. This TCR was recovered from a woman in her 30s in good health and CMV-seropositive. Sequenced sample: PBMCs. CDR3 nucleotide sequence: TGTGCCAGCTCACCGCGAGGACAGGAGCCCTACGAGCAGTACTTC. Protein: CASSPRGQEPYEQYF.